This T cell receptor beta chain was sequenced during a study of response to subunit inactivated influenza vaccine (dated by TCRdb to the late 2010s). Looking at the study overall: Deep quantitative profiling of the T cell receptor repertoire was used in the study to follow responses to a trivalent subunit inactivated influenza vaccine.

The method behind the library was RT-PCR. Sequencing relied on an Illumina HiSeq 2500. The public reads were run again by TCRdb, first through fastp at Q25 and then through MiXCR, and only productive beta chains were kept. CDR3 protein duplicates are merged, each entry listing the most common genes and DNA. In all, the sample holds approximately 570,000 distinct CDR3 sequences, and less than 8% of those were seen once. Approximately 12% of the sample goes to the ten largest clones. Broader findings and caveats from the paper: The authors proposed that each seasonal influenza vaccination may bring in only a limited number of new T cells.

The trim is 6 bases for V and 7 bases for J, with a gap of 18 bases between the germline ends. The CDR3, from cysteine to phenylalanine, totals 15 residues. Only the CDR3 DNA stays, 45 bases, in frame from base 1. Based on the germline V gene, the CDR1 and CDR2 sequences are MNHEY and SVGEGT. Details on this clonotype: Its antigen is unknown. Base qualities are not at hand, and no much larger clone is one base apart.

This receptor was obtained from a man aged 50-75 years who received an inactivated influenza vaccine. Donor details come from another sample of the same person, matched by shared clones. Sequences were derived from PBMCs from blood, sampled around 25 months after vaccination. The rearrangement joined TRBV6-2 or TRBV6-3 to TRBJ1-4; a confident D gene designation cannot be given. The DNA sequence is given as TGTGCCAGCAGCCCCCCCGGACGGATGAGTGAAAAACTGTTTTTT. Its protein reads: CASSPPGRMSEKLFF.